The clone carrying this T cell receptor beta chain was counted many times. The entry originates in a study of T-cell reconstitution after alpha-beta-depleted transplantation in children. Preparing the TCRbeta library involved the use of unique molecular identifiers. TCRdb itself ran the PCR reads through MiXCR, one entry per CDR3 protein. The data contain hundreds of thousands of distinct CDR3 sequences, 16% of them singletons. V was pared by 1 base and J by 7 bases, with 13 bases between. The CDR3 runs to 14 residues. Germline V gene data show CDR1 as SEHNR and CDR2 as FQNEAQ (reference sequence). J is TRBJ1-2 and V is TRBV7-9; D may be TRBD1 (6 bases). This clonotype was sampled from a human donor who donated a stem cell graft to a child with acute myeloid leukemia. The source was PBMCs from the stem cell graft donor, collected from the stem cell graft. In DNA, the CDR3 is TGTGCCAGCAGCTTAGTGCAGGGGAAGTTTGGCTACACCTTC. This encodes CASSLVQGKFGYTF.